The text below deals with one TCR beta chain. Its antigen is undetermined. 13 Jbeta primers and 60 Vbeta primers were used for the PCR. Clones were sequenced by immunoSEQ multiplex PCR, and TCRdb holds only the in-frame ones, with some missing. This table lists around 88,000 clones. The data were obtained in a study of cytomegalovirus exposure and HLA in healthy donors. The study, taken as a whole, reports: In a later analysis, common viral pathogens appeared linked to several of the most significant clusters. For cytomegalovirus status, the classifier reportedly gave diagnoses with high specificity and sensitivity. Previously analyzed data showed that most TCR beta V segments were productive at a frequency of about 87% or about 30%. Sequencing had likely introduced a cluster of highly shared sequence variants as an artifact.

The sample consisted of PBMCs. This clonotype was obtained from a girl aged 10 to 17 in good health and CMV-seropositive.

For the CDR3, the DNA is TGTGCCAGCAGCTTGGACCAGGCGTCACCCCTCCACTTT. The encoded protein is CASSLDQASPLHF. The rearrangement joins TRBV5-4 to TRBJ1-6; D is ambiguous. The germline V gene encodes CDR1 SGHNT and CDR2 YYREEE (reference sequence). This CDR3 region has 13 residues. The V end was cut by 0 bases, the J end by 10 bases, with 8 bases between.